A selection of T cell receptor beta chains follows, all from one sample in a study of T cells in Graves' hyperthyroidism and ophthalmopathy. TCRdb itself ran the multiplex PCR reads through MiXCR, one entry per CDR3 protein. The table records 300,000 or so distinct CDR3 sequences, approximately 16% of them present only once. Specimen: blood. These receptor sequences come from a man aged 25-40 years with Graves' hyperthyroidism. Both conserved end residues are part of each CDR3. A D gene is named only where the DNA matches it firmly. The size of a clone is reported for some rows only, either as once, few or many, or as a class for expanded clones.

TRBD1	TRBV6-1	TRBJ2-7	-	TGTGCCAGCAGTGTCCGGGACAGTACCTACGAGCAGTACTTC	CASSVRDSTYEQYF
TRBD2	TRBV5-1	TRBJ2-7	many	TGCGCCAGCAGCTTGGGAGGTAGCGGGAGTGGCGAGCAGTACTTC	CASSLGGSGSGEQYF
-	TRBV5-1	TRBJ2-1	few	TGCGCCAGCAGCTTGGGCGGGGACTACAATGAGCAGTTCTTC	CASSLGGDYNEQFF
-	TRBV29-1	TRBJ1-3	-	TGCAGCGTTGATCCGGACGGTGGAAACACCATATATTTT	CSVDPDGGNTIYF
-	TRBV4-1	TRBJ2-2	many	TGCGCCAGCAGCCGGTTGAGGCACGGGGAGCTGTTTTTT	CASSRLRHGELFF
-	TRBV20-1	TRBJ2-5	many	TGCAGTGCTGCCCCTCGGGAGACCCAGTACTTC	CSAAPRETQYF
TRBD2	TRBV6-1	TRBJ2-7	many	TGTGCCAGCAGTCAAACGGGGGGGGGTAGCCTCTACGAGCAGTACTTC	CASSQTGGGSLYEQYF
TRBD2	TRBV7-9	TRBJ2-1	many	TGTGCCAGCAGCCTACTAGCGGGAGGCGGGGGCACCTACAATGAGCAGTTCTTC	CASSLLAGGGGTYNEQFF
-	TRBV11-2	TRBJ1-5	many	TGTGCCAGCAGTTCAAGTGACAGCCGGTATAGCAATCAGCCCCAGCATTTT	CASSSSDSRYSNQPQHF
-	TRBV24-1	TRBJ2-5	many	TGTGCCACCAGTGATTTGCGATCAGGGTACCAAGAGACCCAGTACTTC	CATSDLRSGYQETQYF
TRBD1	TRBV6-2/TRBV6-3	TRBJ2-7	many	TGTGCCAGCAGTTCCCCCGGGACAGACTTGACCTACGAGCAGTACTTC	CASSSPGTDLTYEQYF
TRBD2	TRBV7-9	TRBJ2-3	many	TGTGCCAGCAGCTCTGCACCGGGACTAGGTTACACAGATACGCAGTATTTT	CASSSAPGLGYTDTQYF
-	TRBV5-8	TRBJ1-5	-	TGTGCCAGCAGCTCGGACCGCGACAGGTCGAATAGCAATCAGCCCCAGCATTTT	CASSSDRDRSNSNQPQHF
-	TRBV7-2	TRBJ2-7	-	TGTGCCAGCAGCGGGAGACCCTACGAGCAGTACTTC	CASSGRPYEQYF
-	TRBV7-6	TRBJ2-2	-	TGTGCCAGCAGCTTAGCCCACGGGGAGCTGTTTTTT	CASSLAHGELFF
-	TRBV6-1	TRBJ1-2	-	TGTGCCAGCAGTGTTAGGGTCGGCTCTTATGGCTACACCTTC	CASSVRVGSYGYTF
-	TRBV7-3	TRBJ2-3	-	TGTGCCAGCAGCGGCCCCGGGAGAGGGCTGGATACGCAGTATTTT	CASSGPGRGLDTQYF
-	TRBV29-1	TRBJ1-1	-	TGCAGCGTCACGCTGATTTACGGGGCGTCTTTCTTT	CSVTLIYGASFF
TRBD1	TRBV6-1	TRBJ2-3	many	TGTGCCAGCAGTCTACTGGGACAGGGGGCCAGCACAGATACGCAGTATTTT	CASSLLGQGASTDTQYF
-	TRBV29-1	TRBJ1-4	-	TGCAGCGTTCATTCGGCAGGGAGTAGAGAACTGTTTTTT	CSVHSAGSRELFF
-	TRBV5-1	TRBJ2-7	many	TGCGCCAGCAGCCCCCGGGACGCTACCTACGAGCAGTACTTC	CASSPRDATYEQYF
-	TRBV20-1	TRBJ2-5	many	TGCAGTGCCCGCCCAGGGCCCGGAGAGACCCAGTACTTC	CSARPGPGETQYF
-	TRBV12-3/TRBV12-4	TRBJ1-5	few	TGTGCCAGCAGTTTAAGAGGGTATGGGCAGCCCCAGCATTTT	CASSLRGYGQPQHF
-	TRBV29-1	TRBJ2-1	many	TGCAGCGGGATCGGACACTGGGGCAATGAGCAGTTCTTC	CSGIGHWGNEQFF